The 29 T cell receptor beta chains reported below all come from one sample, sequenced in a study of shared clonotypes between healthy human individuals. Here immunoSEQ multiplex PCR was the method, and the copy in TCRdb shows in-frame clones only, minus some. The table records 950,000 to 1,100,000 clones, about 75% of them present only once. Sample: memory CD4+ T cells sorted from blood. Subset here: CD45RA-negative fraction. These receptors all come from a man in his late teens or twenties in good health.

This clone was recorded only once. V and J are TRBV2 and TRBJ2-7, with no clear D. The germline V gene encodes CDR1 SNHLY and CDR2 FYNNEI. This CDR3 spans 15 amino acids. Trimming shortened V by 2 bases and J by 0 bases, and 11 bases separated the two germline ends. CDR3 sequence reads: CASSELISSSYEQYF. The CDR3 coding sequence is TGTGCCAGCAGTGAATTAATCTCAAGCTCCTACGAGCAGTACTTC. Full variable domain (remainder filled in from reference TRBV2 and TRBJ2-7): EPEVTQTPSHQVTQMGQEVILRCVPISNHLYFYWYRQILGQKVEFLVSFYNNEISEKSEIFDDQFSVERPDGSNFTLKIRSTKLEDSAMYFCASSELISSSYEQYFGPGTRLTVT.

The V call is TRBV6-5, the J call TRBJ2-5; 7 bases agree with TRBD1. V was pared by 6 bases and J by 5 bases, with 12 bases of the junction left unmatched. Germline CDR1 reads MNHEY; CDR2 reads SVGAGI. The CDR3 covers 15 residues. The CDR3 bases are TGTGCCAGCAGCCCAAGACAGGGACGGTCGGAGACCCAGTACTTC. Protein sequence: CASSPRQGRSETQYF.

This clone turned up a few times. The V gene is TRBV7-3, the J gene TRBJ2-1; tentatively, D is TRBD2 (5 bases). CDR1 is SGHTA, CDR2 FQGTGA, per germline. V was clipped by 1 base and J by 0 bases, with 7 bases between them. The CDR3 runs to 15 residues. The CDR3 here is CASSLMGSSYNEQFF. The CDR3 DNA sequence: TGTGCCAGCAGCTTAATGGGGAGCTCCTACAATGAGCAGTTCTTC.

V gene TRBV5-1 combines with J gene TRBJ2-7, with 9 bases matching TRBD2. CDR1 is SGHRS and CDR2 is YFSETQ in the germline V gene. The J segment lost 3 bases and the V segment lost 4 bases, leaving 8 bases of the junction unmatched. This CDR3 contains 15 residues. CDR3 region: CASSPAGGINYEQYF. The CDR3 DNA reads TGCGCCAGCAGCCCGGCGGGGGGGATTAACTACGAGCAGTACTTC.

The chain combines TRBV27 with TRBJ1-1; TRBD1 matches at 8 bases. Trimming cost V 4 bases and J 1 base; bases outside gene matches: 5. This CDR3 is built from 15 residues. Germline V gene data show CDR1 as MNHEY and CDR2 as SMNVEV (reference sequence). For the CDR3, the DNA is TGTGCCAGCAGTTCCCAGGGGGCGCCGAACACTGAAGCTTTCTTT. Protein sequence: CASSSQGAPNTEAFF.

The chain employs TRBV6-6 and TRBJ2-1; TRBD1 matches 9 bases. This CDR3 has 15 residues. With 4 bases clipped from V and 4 bases from J, the junction kept 5 bases outside the gene matches. The germline V gene has CDR1 MNHNY and CDR2 SVGAGI (reference sequence). The CDR3 is CASSFGQGKYNEQFF. DNA of the CDR3: TGTGCCAGCAGTTTTGGACAGGGGAAATACAATGAGCAGTTCTTC.

CDR3 residues: CASSLADGGPVQETQYF. The CDR3 DNA reads TGTGCCAGCAGCTTGGCTGATGGGGGGCCGGTCCAAGAGACCCAGTACTTC. The chain combines TRBV5-4 with TRBJ2-5, with D possibly called TRBD1 or TRBD2 (6 bases each). Germline CDR1 reads SGHNT; CDR2 reads YYREEE (reference sequence). V lost 0 bases to trimming and J lost 1 base, with 16 bases between them. The CDR3 sequence is 17 residues long.

V is TRBV7-9 and J is TRBJ1-1; TRBD1 matches at 9 bases. The J segment lost 1 base and the V segment lost 5 bases, leaving 5 bases of the junction unmatched. The CDR3 loop spans 15 amino acids. Germline loops: CDR1 SEHNR, CDR2 FQNEAQ (reference sequence). The CDR3 bases are TGTGCCAGCAGCCCGGGGACAGGGAGGAACACTGAAGCTTTCTTT. The encoded protein is CASSPGTGRNTEAFF.

This clone was observed a single time. The chain employs TRBV7-9 and TRBJ1-4; no definite D call. CDR1 is SEHNR and CDR2 is FQNEAQ in the germline V gene (reference sequence). V lost 4 bases, J lost 7 bases, and 13 bases lay in between. This CDR3 is built from 14 residues. The chain's CDR3 is CASSSGSYLEKLFF. CDR3 DNA sequence: TGTGCCAGCAGCTCCGGCAGCTACCTTGAAAAACTGTTTTTT.

This rearrangement joins TRBV2 to TRBJ2-7; D might be TRBD1 (6 bases). The CDR3 contains 13 residues. Germline-derived CDR1 and CDR2 are SNHLY and FYNNEI. V was pared by 2 bases and J by 9 bases, with 14 bases between. CDR3 sequence: CASSESGQTAQYF. CDR3 sequence (DNA): TGTGCCAGCAGTGAAAGTGGACAGACAGCGCAGTACTTC.

This chain links TRBV4-1 with TRBJ2-3, with TRBD2 as a possible D gene (6 bases). Germline CDR1 reads MGHRA; CDR2 reads YSYEKL. Trimming shortened V by 4 bases and J by 0 bases, and 8 bases separated the two germline ends. This CDR3 is built from 14 residues. CDR3 sequence reads: CASSRTTSTDTQYF. In nucleotides, the CDR3 is TGCGCCAGCAGCCGGACTACTAGCACAGATACGCAGTATTTT.

The V call is TRBV7-9, the J call TRBJ2-2; D is uncertain. V dropped 2 bases and J dropped 2 bases, with 6 bases sitting between them. The CDR3 runs to 14 residues. The germline gives CDR1 SEHNR, CDR2 FQNEAQ (reference sequence). The CDR3 DNA reads as TGTGCCAGCAGCTTACTGGTTAACACCGGGGAGCTGTTTTTT. Residues: CASSLLVNTGELFF.

This sequence joins TRBV10-3 and TRBJ2-5; 12 bases fit TRBD1. Germline V gene sequence: CDR1 ENHRY, CDR2 SYGVKD. The CDR3 consists of 15 residues. J gave up 5 bases and V 0 bases, and 1 base lay outside the gene matches. The CDR3 DNA reads TGTGCCATCAGTGAGTCGGGACAGGGGGCGGAGACCCAGTACTTC. Protein sequence: CAISESGQGAETQYF.

This clone was found a few times. The J gene is TRBJ1-4, the V gene TRBV6-5; D might be TRBD1 (6 bases). The CDR3 is made up of 13 amino acids. The V and J ends lost 6 bases and 5 bases respectively, with 10 bases between them. Germline CDR1 reads MNHEY; CDR2 reads SVGAGI. The CDR3 sequence: CASREGGNEKLFF. The DNA of the CDR3 is TGTGCCAGCAGGGAGGGGGGGAATGAAAAACTGTTTTTT.

The CDR3 spells CASRLGLAGRLVDEQYF. CDR3 sequence (DNA): TGCGCCAGCAGATTAGGACTAGCGGGCAGGTTGGTCGACGAGCAGTACTTC. The chain has TRBV10-1 and TRBJ2-7; TRBD2 aligns across 11 bases. Germline loops: CDR1 WNHNN, CDR2 SYGVQD (reference sequence). CDR3 length equals 17 residues. The ends lost 6 bases at V and 5 bases at J; junction bases unmatched: 15.

J is TRBJ1-5 and V is TRBV19; 7 bases are a match to TRBD1. V gave up 8 bases and J gave up 0 bases; unmatched junction bases: 16. Per germline, CDR1 LNHDA and CDR2 SQIVND (reference sequence). This CDR3 is built from 18 residues. The CDR3 DNA reads TGTGCCAGTCGCTCGACAGGGTCACCTCGTTATAGCAATCAGCCCCAGCATTTT. Protein: CASRSTGSPRYSNQPQHF.

This chain links TRBV28 with TRBJ2-3; D not certain. V was shortened by 3 bases and J by 1 base, with 14 bases between the two germline ends. The CDR3 loop spans 16 amino acids. The germline CDR1 and CDR2 sequences are MDHEN and SYDVKM. CDR3 in amino acids: CASSLTSRARTDTQYF. Written as DNA, the CDR3 is TGTGCCAGCAGTTTGACGAGTAGGGCCCGCACAGATACGCAGTATTTT.

V usage is TRBV4-1 and J usage is TRBJ2-7; D may be TRBD1 (5 bases). There are 14 residues in the CDR3. The V and J ends lost 5 bases and 3 bases respectively, with 14 bases between them. The V gene's germline CDR1 is MGHRA and CDR2 YSYEKL. The DNA for the CDR3 is TGCGCCAGCAGCGAAAGTGGACACAACTACGAGCAGTACTTC. Its protein product is CASSESGHNYEQYF.

This clone has only one observation. The V gene is TRBV30, the J gene TRBJ1-1; D unclear. Germline CDR1 reads GTSNPN; CDR2 reads SVGIG (reference sequence). V was trimmed by 1 base and J by 1 base, leaving 25 bases between them. This CDR3 spans 19 amino acids. CDR3 in DNA: TGTGCCTGGAGTGCGACTCAATCAACAGCAACTACGAAGAACACTGAAGCTTTCTTT. Translation: CAWSATQSTATTKNTEAFF. Drawing the rest from reference TRBV30 and TRBJ1-1, the complete variable domain is SQTIHQWPATLVQPVGSPLSLECTVEGTSNPNLYWYRQAAGRGLQLLFYSVGIGQISSEVPQNLSASRPQDRQFILSSKKLLLSDSGFYLCAWSATQSTATTKNTEAFFGQGTRLTVV.

This chain uses TRBV5-1 with TRBJ1-6; D is undetermined. This CDR3 spans 13 amino acids. Germline loops: CDR1 SGHRS, CDR2 YFSETQ. V gave up 0 bases and J gave up 6 bases, with 4 bases separating them. CDR3 amino acids: CASSLGSNSPLHF. As DNA, the CDR3 is TGCGCCAGCAGCTTGGGGAGTAATTCACCCCTCCACTTT.

The rearrangement uses TRBV7-3 and TRBJ1-3; D unclear. The CDR3 contains 16 residues. The germline V gene encodes CDR1 SGHTA and CDR2 FQGTGA. V lost 4 bases and J 2 bases, leaving 15 bases between the germline ends. The CDR3 loop is CASSSTDRDAGNTIYF. The CDR3 DNA reads as TGTGCCAGCAGCTCCACCGACCGCGATGCTGGAAACACCATATATTTT.

This clone was detected only a few times. The chain has TRBV6-1 and TRBJ1-2; maybe TRBD1 (6 bases). Germline-derived CDR1 and CDR2 are MNHNS and SASEGT. V was cut by 7 bases and J by 2 bases, with 11 bases left in between. This CDR3 is built from 13 residues. The CDR3 protein is CASTEGGNYGYTF. Written as DNA, the CDR3 is TGTGCCAGCACCGAAGGGGGGAACTATGGCTACACCTTC.

The CDR3 here is CASSVEATGAGYTF. CDR3 nucleotide sequence: TGTGCCAGCAGTGTAGAAGCGACCGGGGCCGGCTACACCTTC. The V gene is TRBV6-1, the J gene TRBJ1-2; a weak D match, TRBD1 (5 bases). V was clipped by 4 bases and J by 8 bases, with 17 bases between them. CDR3 size: 14 residues. In germline, CDR1 is MNHNS, CDR2 SASEGT.

The V call is TRBV19, the J call TRBJ1-3; no clear D. The V and J ends lost 3 bases and 0 bases respectively, with 12 bases between them. The germline CDR1 and CDR2 sequences are LNHDA and SQIVND (reference sequence). This CDR3 region has 16 residues. CDR3 sequence reads: CASSMRGWGSGNTIYF. Written as DNA, the CDR3 is TGTGCCAGTAGTATGCGGGGATGGGGCTCTGGAAACACCATATATTTT.

V usage is TRBV7-2 and J usage is TRBJ2-5, with 8 bases aligning to TRBD2. The CDR3 has 14 amino acids. Losses at the gene ends were 5 bases for V and 5 bases for J; bases not matched to a gene: 7. The germline V gene has CDR1 SGHTA and CDR2 FQGNSA. CDR3: CASSPGLDRETQYF. CDR3 nucleotides: TGTGCCAGCAGCCCGGGACTAGATAGGGAGACCCAGTACTTC.

V is TRBV5-1 and J is TRBJ2-1; 10 positions match TRBD1. V was pared by 4 bases and J by 8 bases, with 6 bases of the junction left unmatched. This CDR3 region has 14 residues. Germline V gene lookup returns CDR1 SGHRS and CDR2 YFSETQ. CDR3 nucleotides: TGCGCCAGCAGCCTGACAGGGGGCGGATATGAGCAGTTCTTC. Translated: CASSLTGGGYEQFF.

The table lists this clone with a few counts. DNA for the CDR3: TGCAGCGTCGGGGCCCAGGATCATTCAAACAATGAGCAGTTCTTC. It encodes CSVGAQDHSNNEQFF. The chain combines TRBV29-1 with TRBJ2-1; either TRBD1 or TRBD2 may fit D (5 bases each). V was clipped by 6 bases and J by 5 bases, with 20 bases between them. This CDR3 is 15 amino acids long. Germline-derived CDR1 and CDR2 are SQVTM and ANQGSEA.

V and J are TRBV6-4 and TRBJ1-2; TRBD1 matches 8 bases. The V gene's germline CDR1 is MRHNA and CDR2 SNTAGT. Germline trimming cut 5 bases from V and 6 bases from J; bases unmatched to any gene: 14. The CDR3 loop spans 16 amino acids. The CDR3 region has the DNA TGTGCCAGCAGTTTAAGTTTCGTACAGGGGGTCGATGGCTACACCTTC. It is translated as CASSLSFVQGVDGYTF.

The V and J genes are TRBV7-8 and TRBJ2-7, with 7 bases fitting TRBD1. The ends lost 3 bases at V and 3 bases at J; junction bases unmatched: 8. Germline V gives CDR1 SGHVS, CDR2 FQNEAQ. This CDR3 has 15 residues. This CDR3 is CASSLSPDRDYEQYF. CDR3 in DNA: TGTGCCAGCAGCTTGTCGCCCGACAGGGACTACGAGCAGTACTTC. Complete variable domain (other parts from reference TRBV7-8 and TRBJ2-7): GAGVSQSPRYKVAKRGQDVALRCDPISGHVSLFWYQQALGQGPEFLTYFQNEAQLDKSGLPSDRFFAERPEGSVSTLKIQRTQQEDSAVYLCASSLSPDRDYEQYFGPGTRLTVT.